The 2 T cell receptor beta chains listed next were all sequenced from one sample in a study of spatial heterogeneity in lung cancer. The time point denotes: sample taken at primary tumor resection. Without sorting, whole RNA was sequenced from tumor, nontumor lung or frozen PBMC. MiXCR, run by TCRdb on the 5' RACE reads, gives a single entry per CDR3 protein. The sample carries 9,500 to 15,000 distinct CDR3 sequences, 5.5% to 8% recorded once. Material: normal lung tissue next to the tumor, obtained at surgery. These receptors were obtained from a male donor with early-stage non-small cell lung cancer.

This clonotype has ten or more counts. This beta chain is a stray read from a library made for alpha chains; its abundance is not meaningful. This rearrangement joins TRBV6-5 to TRBJ2-1; 7 bases line up with TRBD2. Trimming cost V 7 bases and J 0 bases; bases outside gene matches: 9. The CDR3 spans 16 residues. The germline gives CDR1 MNHEY, CDR2 SVGAGI. CDR3 residues: CASNPRGSFSYNEQFF. The DNA for the CDR3 is TGTGCCAGCAACCCCCGCGGGAGTTTCTCCTACAATGAGCAGTTCTTC.

This clonotype was picked up many times. For a library built for alpha chains, this beta chain is a stray read; little rests on its size. The rearrangement joins TRBV7-8 to TRBJ2-1, with a tentative D call TRBD2 (6 bases). This CDR3 has 12 amino acids. V was cut by 2 bases and J by 12 bases, with 11 bases left in between. The germline V gene encodes CDR1 SGHVS and CDR2 FQNEAQ. The CDR3 coding sequence is TGTGCCAGCAGCTTAATCGGGGGAGGGCAGTTCTTC. Amino acids: CASSLIGGGQFF.